These 7 T cell receptor beta chains came from one sample sequenced in a study of metastatic and nonmetastatic thyroid tumors. No treatment of any kind had been given to any patient before thyroid surgery. TCRdb re-called the PCR reads through MiXCR. The sample has roughly 70,000 clones; 18% are singletons. The sample consisted of blood. Receptors originate from a female donor with papillary thyroid cancer or a benign thyroid nodule (not recorded which). Some clones in this sample may be carry-over from other donors' samples.

Note on this clone: This could be a read error, since a much larger clone is one nucleotide away. V gene TRBV27 combines with J gene TRBJ2-5; unclear D gene. The V end lost 5 bases, the J end lost 2 bases, and 6 bases lay between the germline ends. Germline V CDR1 and CDR2: MNHEY, SMNVEV (reference sequence). The length of the CDR3 is 12 residues. The CDR3 loop is CASSPPQETQYF. The CDR3, as DNA: TGTGCCAGCAGTCCTCCACAAGAGACCCAGTACTTC.

This clone was detected many times. The V and J genes are TRBV5-4 and TRBJ1-6, with TRBD1 matching over 7 bases. V was pared by 3 bases and J by 7 bases, with 10 bases of the junction left unmatched. This CDR3 is 16 amino acids long. CDR1 and CDR2 from the germline V gene are SGHNT and YYREEE (reference sequence). The chain's CDR3 is CASSSKPGQTNSPLHF. The CDR3 nucleotides are TGTGCCAGCAGCTCGAAGCCGGGACAGACGAATTCACCCCTCCACTTT.

The chain employs TRBV28 and TRBJ1-1; D call uncertain. This CDR3 is 14 amino acids long. V was shortened by 3 bases and J by 2 bases, with 10 bases between the two germline ends. Germline CDR1 MDHEN, CDR2 SYDVKM. The CDR3 sequence: CASSFRPLNTEAFF. The DNA for the CDR3 is TGTGCCAGCAGTTTCCGGCCACTAAACACTGAAGCTTTCTTT. Looking up the rest from reference TRBV28 and TRBJ1-1 gives the full variable domain: DVKVTQSSRYLVKRTGEKVFLECVQDMDHENMFWYRQDPGLGLRLIYFSYDVKMKEKGDIPEGYSVSREKKERFSLILESASTNQTSMYLCASSFRPLNTEAFFGQGTRLTVV.

This clone has ten or more counts. This sequence joins TRBV19 and TRBJ1-5; D uncertain. This CDR3 is 15 amino acids long. Trimming left V 7 bases short and J 0 bases short, with 13 bases between. Germline CDR1 reads LNHDA; CDR2 reads SQIVND (reference sequence). CDR3 sequence reads: CASKDQSLSNQPQHF. In DNA, the CDR3 is TGTGCCAGTAAGGACCAGAGCCTTAGCAATCAGCCCCAGCATTTT.

This clone was recorded many times. The genes are TRBV6-5 and TRBJ1-1, with TRBD1 matching 9 bases. This CDR3 comprises 16 residues. Germline-derived CDR1 and CDR2 are MNHEY and SVGAGI. Germline trimming cut 0 bases from V and 5 bases from J; bases unmatched to any gene: 7. The CDR3 region is CASSYSSDRGWTEAFF. Here the CDR3 DNA reads TGTGCCAGCAGTTACTCTTCGGACAGGGGTTGGACTGAAGCTTTCTTT.

This clone was recorded at least ten times. V usage is TRBV6-4 and J usage is TRBJ1-1, with D uncertain. This CDR3 region has 14 residues. The ends were cut back, 6 bases at V and 4 bases at J, with 15 bases in the middle. The germline V gene has CDR1 MRHNA and CDR2 SNTAGT. The CDR3 nucleotides are TGTGCCAGCAGCCCCGGGGTTCTGGGCACTGAAGCTTTCTTT. Amino acid sequence: CASSPGVLGTEAFF.

The chain links TRBV5-1 to TRBJ2-5; the D gene is possibly TRBD1 (6 bases). CDR1 SGHRS and CDR2 YFSETQ come from the germline V gene. The germline V and J ends were trimmed by 7 bases and 3 bases, with 13 bases remaining between them. This CDR3 spans 13 amino acids. The CDR3 nucleotides read TGCGCCAGCGGCTACACAGGGAAAGAGACCCAGTACTTC. The encoded protein is CASGYTGKETQYF. Together with reference TRBV5-1 and TRBJ2-5, the CDR3 gives the full variable domain: KAGVTQTPRYLIKTRGQQVTLSCSPISGHRSVSWYQQTPGQGLQFLFEYFSETQRNKGNFPGRFSGRQFSNSRSEMNVSTLELGDSALYLCASGYTGKETQYFGPGTRLLVL.